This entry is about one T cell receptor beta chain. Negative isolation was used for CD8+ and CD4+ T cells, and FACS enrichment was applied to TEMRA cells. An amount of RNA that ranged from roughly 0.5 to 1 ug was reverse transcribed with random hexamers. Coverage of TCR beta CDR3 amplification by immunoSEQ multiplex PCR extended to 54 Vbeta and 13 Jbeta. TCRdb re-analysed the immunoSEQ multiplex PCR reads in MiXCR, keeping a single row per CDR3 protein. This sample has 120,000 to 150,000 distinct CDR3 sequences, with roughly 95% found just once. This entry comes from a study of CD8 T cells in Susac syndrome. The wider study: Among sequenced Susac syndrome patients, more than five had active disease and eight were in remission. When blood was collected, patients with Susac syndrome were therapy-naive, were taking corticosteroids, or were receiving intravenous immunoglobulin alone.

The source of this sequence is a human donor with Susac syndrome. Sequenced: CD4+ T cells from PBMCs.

The CDR3 region is CASSYSLGSYEQYF. CDR3 nucleotides: TGTGCCAGCAGTTACTCGCTTGGGTCCTACGAGCAGTACTTC. V gene TRBV6-5 combines with J gene TRBJ2-7; D is ambiguous. The germline V gene encodes CDR1 MNHEY and CDR2 SVGAGI. CDR3 size: 14 residues. V shed 0 bases and J shed 1 base, with 7 bases lying between them.